A single sample is the source of the 5 T cell receptor beta chains below, sequenced in a study of cytomegalovirus exposure and HLA in healthy donors. PCR used 60 Vbeta primers and 13 Jbeta primers. Sequencing used immunoSEQ multiplex PCR; TCRdb keeps in-frame clones, though not all of them. The data hold approximately 130,000 clones, with more than 80% observed a single time. The specimen was PBMCs. These receptors all stem from a woman aged 25-40 years in good health and CMV-seropositive.

This clone showed up just once. The rearrangement links TRBV2 to TRBJ1-2; 7 nucleotides align to TRBD1. This CDR3 is built from 13 residues. CDR1 SNHLY and CDR2 FYNNEI come from the germline V gene. V shed 9 bases and J 3 bases; nucleotides not matched to a gene: 7. The CDR3 region has the DNA TGTGCCAGGAAGTCCGGGACAGACTATGGCTACACCTTC. It translates to CARKSGTDYGYTF.

This clone has only one observation. In this CDR3 the conserved last residue, phenylalanine or tryptophan, is missing, so a read error is likely. The rearrangement uses TRBV25-1 and TRBJ1-1; 7 nucleotides match TRBD1. In germline, CDR1 is MGHDK, CDR2 SYGVNS. The CDR3 runs to 13 residues. V was clipped by 7 bases and J by 4 bases; unmatched bases: 6. The CDR3 protein is CASTYDRVTEAFL. The DNA for the CDR3 is TGTGCCAGCACCTACGACAGGGTCACTGAAGCTTTCCTT.

The chain has TRBV28 and TRBJ2-7; 8 nucleotides match TRBD1. There are 14 residues in the CDR3. With 3 bases clipped from V and 6 bases from J, the junction kept 7 bases outside the gene matches. The V gene's germline CDR1 is MDHEN and CDR2 SYDVKM. The CDR3 DNA reads TGTGCCAGCAGTTTTCCCAGGGGGCGCGGCGAGCAGTACTTC. Amino acids: CASSFPRGRGEQYF.

The chain has TRBV11-3 and TRBJ2-2; no definite D call. V was clipped by 3 bases and J by 5 bases, with 4 bases between them. The germline V gene has CDR1 SGHNT and CDR2 YENEEA. This CDR3 has 12 amino acids. The DNA of the CDR3 is TGTGCCAGCAGCTTTGTAACCGGGGAGCTGTTTTTT. It specifies CASSFVTGELFF.

This rearrangement joins TRBV15 to TRBJ1-5; D is perhaps TRBD1 (6 bases). The CDR3 spans 18 residues. In germline, CDR1 is LNHNV, CDR2 YYDKDF (reference sequence). Trimming pared 0 bases from V and 6 bases from J, leaving 21 bases between. CDR3 sequence (DNA): TGTGCCACCAGCAGAGAGCCGGTACTTACAGGGTTGAGTCAGCCCCAGCATTTT. It translates to CATSREPVLTGLSQPQHF.